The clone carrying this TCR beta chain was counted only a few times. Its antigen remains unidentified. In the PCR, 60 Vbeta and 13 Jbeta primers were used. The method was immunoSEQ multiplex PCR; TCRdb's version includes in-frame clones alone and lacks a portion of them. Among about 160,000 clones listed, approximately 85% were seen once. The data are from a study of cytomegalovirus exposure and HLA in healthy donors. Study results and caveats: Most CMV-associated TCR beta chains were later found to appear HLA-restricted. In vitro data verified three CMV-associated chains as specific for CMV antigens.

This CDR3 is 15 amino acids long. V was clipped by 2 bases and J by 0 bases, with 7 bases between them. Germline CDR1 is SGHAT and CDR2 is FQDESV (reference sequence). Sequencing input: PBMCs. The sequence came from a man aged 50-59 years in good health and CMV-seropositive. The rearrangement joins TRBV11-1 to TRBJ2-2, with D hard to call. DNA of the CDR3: TGTGCCAGCAGCTTACTTGTCGCGAACACCGGGGAGCTGTTTTTT. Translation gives CASSLLVANTGELFF.